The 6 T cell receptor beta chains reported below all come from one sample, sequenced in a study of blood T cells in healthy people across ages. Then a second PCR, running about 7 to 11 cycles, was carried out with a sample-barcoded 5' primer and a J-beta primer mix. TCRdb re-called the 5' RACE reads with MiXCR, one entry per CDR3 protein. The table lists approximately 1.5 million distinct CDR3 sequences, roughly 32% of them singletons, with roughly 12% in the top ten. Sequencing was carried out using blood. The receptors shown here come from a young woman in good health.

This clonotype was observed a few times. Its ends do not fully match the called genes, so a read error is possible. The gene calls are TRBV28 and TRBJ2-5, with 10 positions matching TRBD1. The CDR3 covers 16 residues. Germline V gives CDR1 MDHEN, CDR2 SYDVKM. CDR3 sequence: CASSSSDRGLIYEQYF. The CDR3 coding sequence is TGTGCCAGCAGTTCATCCGACAGGGGGCTTATCTACGAGCAGTACTTT. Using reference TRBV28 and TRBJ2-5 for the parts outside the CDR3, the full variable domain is DVKVTQSSRYLVKRTGEKVFLECVQDMDHENMFWYRQDPGLGLRLIYFSYDVKMKEKGDIPEGYSVSREKKERFSLILESASTNQTSMYLCASSSSDRGLIYEQYFGPGTRLLVL.

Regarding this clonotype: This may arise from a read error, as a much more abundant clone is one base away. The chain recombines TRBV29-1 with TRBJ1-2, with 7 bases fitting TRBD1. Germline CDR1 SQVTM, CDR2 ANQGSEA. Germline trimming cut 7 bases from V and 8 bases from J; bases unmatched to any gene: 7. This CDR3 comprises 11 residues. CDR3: CSATTGVGYTF. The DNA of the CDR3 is TGCAGCGCAACAACAGGGGTCGGCTACACCTTC.

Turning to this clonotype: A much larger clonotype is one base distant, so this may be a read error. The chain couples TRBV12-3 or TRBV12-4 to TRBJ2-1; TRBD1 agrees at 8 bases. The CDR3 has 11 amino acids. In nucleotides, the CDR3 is TGTGCCTGCAGCCAGGACAGGGTCCAGTTCTTC. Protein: CACSQDRVQFF.

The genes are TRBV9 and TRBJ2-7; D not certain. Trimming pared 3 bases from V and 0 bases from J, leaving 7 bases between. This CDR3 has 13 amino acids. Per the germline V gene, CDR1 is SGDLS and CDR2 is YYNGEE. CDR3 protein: CASSADDSYEQYF. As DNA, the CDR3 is TGTGCCAGCAGCGCAGACGACTCCTACGAGCAGTACTTC.

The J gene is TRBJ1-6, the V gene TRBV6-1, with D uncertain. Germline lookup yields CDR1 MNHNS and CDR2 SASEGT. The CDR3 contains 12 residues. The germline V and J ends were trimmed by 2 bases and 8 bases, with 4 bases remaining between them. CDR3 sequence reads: CASSERDSPLHF. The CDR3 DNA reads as TGTGCCAGCAGTGAAAGGGATTCACCCCTCCACTTT.

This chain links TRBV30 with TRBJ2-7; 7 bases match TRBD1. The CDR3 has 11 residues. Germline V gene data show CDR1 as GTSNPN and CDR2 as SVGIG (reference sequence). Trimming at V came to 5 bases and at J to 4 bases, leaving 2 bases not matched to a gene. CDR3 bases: TGTGCCTGGCGGGACAGTTACGAGCAGTACTTC. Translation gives CAWRDSYEQYF.